This entry is about one T cell receptor (beta chain). Its recognized antigen is unknown. To amplify TRB rearrangements, a touch-down multiplex PCR protocol was run with the TRB-A and TRB-B primer pools combined in a single tube. Illumina adapters and sample indices were added to the amplicons through two consecutive PCR reactions performed with Phusion HS II polymerase. Amplicons were gel-purified with the NucleoSpin Gel and PCR Clean-up kit, then quantified by Qubit and quality-checked on an Agilent 2100 Bioanalyzer. Sequencing of the libraries was done on an Illumina MiSeq with 600-cycle, single-indexed, paired-end runs. As for the authors' bioinformatics: Alignment and assembly of TRB reads were performed with MiXCR version 2.1.12 and the default MiXCR reference library. Each unique CDR3 nucleotide sequence defined a clone, and only productive sequences with at least two reads were analysed. To assess repertoire diversity, an R script computed alpha-parameterized diversity profiles (alpha 0 to 5), which included the Shannon (alpha 1) and Simpson (alpha 2) indices. Combinatorial TRB VJ usage was computed with the tcR package and compared between cohorts by principal component analysis with ade4. GLIPH clustering of TCRbeta CDR3s was carried out on cohort pairs matched by age and read depth, and cluster frequencies were compared by Wilcoxon test. TCRdb reprocessed the public reads and reports one entry per CDR3 protein sequence, without DNA. TCRdb assigned the V and J calls; the authors' analysis was not used. The sample table on file contains approximately 7,000 distinct CDR3 sequences. The ten largest account for more than 15% of the sample.

Per sample, 250 ng of peripheral blood genomic DNA, approximately 38,000 genome equivalents, was used for TRB amplification. This sample was taken from a study of T cell clusters in autoimmune cytopenias (dated by TCRdb to the late 2010s). About the study as a whole: Of the 40 or so healthy donor controls, 22 were female, and the group had a mean age of roughly 50 years and a median age of about 63 years. Controls were about two dozen age-matched healthy donors for primary cytopenia and some 13 age-matched CLL patients for secondary cytopenia. The median TRB sequencing depth was around 49,000 reads per sample, and the median number of distinct TRB clonotypes was about 2,400 per sample. Autoimmune hepatitis repertoires were compared against fewer than 25 age- and sex-matched healthy donors. Peripheral blood TRB and IGH repertoires were sequenced in autoimmune cytopenia patients at active disease and during treatment follow-up, alongside healthy, CLL and autoimmune hepatitis controls. The study aimed to test whether autoimmune cytopenia patients carry a disease-specific immune repertoire signature usable as a blood-based biomarker. What the study reported, not specific to this receptor: Healthy donors showed approximately 3.2-fold more exclusive TRB clusters than active autoimmune hepatitis patients, consistent with an autoimmunity-wide signature. The T cell clusters were only ever defined in silico, so experimental validation of their functional role was still needed. The GLIPH analysis suggested a lack of physiological T cell clusters in primary autoimmune cytopenia patients, since approximately 51 clusters were exclusive to healthy donors whereas approximately 16 were exclusive to patients. The cluster-lack signature was not observed for secondary cytopenia versus CLL, as the signature was apparently masked by the dominant lymphoma-associated repertoire. Shifts in the TRB repertoire, including less even repertoires in secondary cytopenia and CLL, were mostly a reflection of lymphoma bias and not of autoimmunity.

From the germline V gene, CDR1 is SGHDT and CDR2 is YYEEEE. CDR3 length: 14 amino acids, cysteine to phenylalanine. A DNA sequence was not provided. This same sample was also part of a study on T cell repertoires in aging, cancer and after chemotherapy. That second publication adds: Six donor age groups were covered, ranging from 30 or younger up to 70 or older, and each group contained at least three individuals. Healthy donor control TCR repertoires were recorded over several months to years and showed clear clonal overlap across re-sampling. The full dataset contained several million TCR reads. Compared with age-matched healthy donors, untreated patients with either hematological or solid cancers had significantly lower TCR diversity in the blood along with higher clonality. In healthy donors, the drop in TCR diversity with age came mainly from a loss of richness, whereas in cancer patients a loss of evenness also played a part. In both cancer cohorts, median generation probability rose over the chemotherapy interval, which suggests that the repertoire was reconstituted through rebound thymic output. It was noted by the authors that conclusions about immunological memory after chemotherapy cannot be drawn from the repertoire data. To look at immunoaging and at how T cells reconstitute after chemotherapy, the study profiled TCR beta repertoires in peripheral blood from both healthy donors and cancer patients. A cohort of some 210 cancer patients (about 93 with hematological and 124 with solid cancers) was assembled, and 95 to 100 healthy donors were included as a reference group. TRB sequences were processed with MiXCR versions 2.12 and 3.0.5. Shannon diversity, evenness, clonality (one minus evenness), and alpha-parameterized diversity profiles from alpha 0 to 5 were included as repertoire metrics. The IGoR algorithm was used to calculate generation probabilities for clones in the paired samples taken before and after chemotherapy.

The TCR comes from a human donor in good health. The chain is assembled from TRBV5-6 and TRBJ1-1. The source material was peripheral blood. The CDR3 region reads CASSLGYGFTEAFF.